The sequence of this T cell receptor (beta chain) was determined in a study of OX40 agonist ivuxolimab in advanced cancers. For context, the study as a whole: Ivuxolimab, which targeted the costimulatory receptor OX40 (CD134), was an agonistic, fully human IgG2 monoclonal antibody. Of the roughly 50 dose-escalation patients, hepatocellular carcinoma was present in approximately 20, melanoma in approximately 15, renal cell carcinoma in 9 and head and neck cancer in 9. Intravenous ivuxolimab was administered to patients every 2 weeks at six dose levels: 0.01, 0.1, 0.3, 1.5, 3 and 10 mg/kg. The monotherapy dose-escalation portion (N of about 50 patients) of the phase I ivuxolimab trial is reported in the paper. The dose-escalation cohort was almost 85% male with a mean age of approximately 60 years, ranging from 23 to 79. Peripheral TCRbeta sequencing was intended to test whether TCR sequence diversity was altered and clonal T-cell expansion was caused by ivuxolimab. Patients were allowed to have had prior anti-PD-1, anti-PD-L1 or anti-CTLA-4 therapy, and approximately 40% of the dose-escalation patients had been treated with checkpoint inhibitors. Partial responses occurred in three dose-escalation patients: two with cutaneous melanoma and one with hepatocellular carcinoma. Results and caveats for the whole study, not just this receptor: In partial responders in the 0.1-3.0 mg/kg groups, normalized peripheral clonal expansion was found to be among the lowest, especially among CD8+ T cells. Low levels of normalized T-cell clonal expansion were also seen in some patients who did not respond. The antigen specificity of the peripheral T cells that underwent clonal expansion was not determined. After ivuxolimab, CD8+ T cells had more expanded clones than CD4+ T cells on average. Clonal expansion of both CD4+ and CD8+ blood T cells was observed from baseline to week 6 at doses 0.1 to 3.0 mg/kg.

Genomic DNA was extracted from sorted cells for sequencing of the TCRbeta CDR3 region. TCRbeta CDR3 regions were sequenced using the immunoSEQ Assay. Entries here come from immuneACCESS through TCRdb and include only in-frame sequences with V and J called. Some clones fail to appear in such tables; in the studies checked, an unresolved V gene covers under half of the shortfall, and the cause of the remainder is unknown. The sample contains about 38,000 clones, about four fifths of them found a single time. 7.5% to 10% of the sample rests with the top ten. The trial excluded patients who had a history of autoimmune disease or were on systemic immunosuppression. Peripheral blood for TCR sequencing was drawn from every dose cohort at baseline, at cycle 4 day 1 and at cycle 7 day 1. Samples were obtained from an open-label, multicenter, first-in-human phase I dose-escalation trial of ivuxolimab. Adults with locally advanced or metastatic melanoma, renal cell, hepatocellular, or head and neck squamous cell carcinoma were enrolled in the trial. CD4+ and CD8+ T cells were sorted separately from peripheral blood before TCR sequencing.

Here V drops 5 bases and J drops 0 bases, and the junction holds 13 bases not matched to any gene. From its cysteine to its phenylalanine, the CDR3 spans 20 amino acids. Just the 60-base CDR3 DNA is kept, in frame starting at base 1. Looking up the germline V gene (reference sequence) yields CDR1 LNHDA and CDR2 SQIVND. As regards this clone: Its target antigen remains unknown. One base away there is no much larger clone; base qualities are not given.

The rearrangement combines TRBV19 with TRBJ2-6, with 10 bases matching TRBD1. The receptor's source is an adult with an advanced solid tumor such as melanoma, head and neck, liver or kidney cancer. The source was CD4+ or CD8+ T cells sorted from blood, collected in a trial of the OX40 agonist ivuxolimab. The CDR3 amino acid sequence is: CASSHSRDRGRNSGANVLTF. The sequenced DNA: TGTGCCAGTAGTCACTCCCGGGACAGGGGAAGGAACTCTGGGGCCAACGTCCTGACTTTC.